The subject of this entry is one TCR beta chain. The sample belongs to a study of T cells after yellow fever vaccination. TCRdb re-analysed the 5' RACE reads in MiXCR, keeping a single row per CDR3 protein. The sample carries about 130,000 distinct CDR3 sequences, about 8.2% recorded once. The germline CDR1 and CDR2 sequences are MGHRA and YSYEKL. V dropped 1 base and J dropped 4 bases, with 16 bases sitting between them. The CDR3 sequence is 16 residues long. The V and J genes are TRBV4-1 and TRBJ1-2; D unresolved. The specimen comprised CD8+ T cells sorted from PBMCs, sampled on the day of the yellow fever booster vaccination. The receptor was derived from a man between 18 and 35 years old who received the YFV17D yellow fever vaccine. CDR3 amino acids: CASSQGNSRTVYGYTF. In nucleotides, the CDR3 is TGCGCCAGCAGCCAAGGAAACTCCCGGACGGTCTATGGCTACACCTTC.